This TCR beta chain was identified during a study of neurological immune-mediated disorders. Each CDR3 protein is one row after TCRdb ran MiXCR on the 5' RACE reads. The sample lists about 120,000 distinct CDR3 sequences, 3% to 3.5% occurring once. V lost 8 bases, J lost 1 base, and 11 bases lay in between. Germline CDR1 reads WSHSY; CDR2 reads SAAADI. The length of the CDR3 is 14 residues. The gene calls are TRBV10-2 and TRBJ2-2, with D unclear. Sequenced material: PBMCs. The origin of this receptor is a woman in her 30s with multiple sclerosis. The CDR3 region has the DNA TGCGCCAGCCGGGTGTTGGGGAACACCGGGGAGCTGTTTTTT. Residues: CASRVLGNTGELFF.